The 29 T cell receptor beta chains in this list originate from one sample, sequenced in a study of cytomegalovirus exposure and HLA in healthy donors. PCR used 60 Vbeta primers and 13 Jbeta primers. This table comes from immunoSEQ multiplex PCR, and its TCRdb copy is limited to in-frame clones, with some not included. Among some 190,000 clones listed, over 60% were seen once. Sequencing used PBMCs. These receptors all stem from a man aged 25 to 45 in good health and CMV-seropositive.

The CDR3 nucleotides read TGTGCCAGCAGGCCCTCCGGGACAACCTCTCGCGAGCAGTACTTC. Its protein product is CASRPSGTTSREQYF. The chain combines TRBV28 with TRBJ2-7, with D possibly being TRBD1 (6 bases). Per the germline V gene, CDR1 is MDHEN and CDR2 is SYDVKM. This CDR3 contains 15 residues. V lost 6 bases, J lost 6 bases, and 21 bases lay in between.

The chain combines TRBV6-6 with TRBJ1-5, with a weak D call TRBD1 (6 bases). Trimming left V 4 bases short and J 3 bases short, with 10 bases between. The germline V gene encodes CDR1 MNHNY and CDR2 SVGAGI (reference sequence). The CDR3 runs 14 residues. CDR3 nucleotides: TGTGCCAGCAGTTTGGACAGCCTCAATCAGCCCCAGCATTTT. As protein: CASSLDSLNQPQHF.

This clone was seen a few times. The V gene is TRBV28, the J gene TRBJ2-7; 8 bases map to TRBD2. V shed 6 bases, J shed 0 bases, and the junction held 10 bases outside the gene matches. Germline V gene sequence: CDR1 MDHEN, CDR2 SYDVKM. The CDR3 loop spans 16 amino acids. The CDR3 region is CASRNPTSGNSYEQYF. The CDR3 DNA sequence: TGTGCCAGCAGAAACCCTACTAGCGGAAACTCCTACGAGCAGTACTTC.

This chain links TRBV27 with TRBJ2-5; 11 bases fit TRBD2. The trim removed 7 bases at V and 5 bases at J, leaving 9 bases unmatched. The length of the CDR3 is 15 residues. CDR1 and CDR2 from the germline V gene are MNHEY and SMNVEV (reference sequence). The CDR3 spells CASNLSGGAGETQYF. The CDR3 bases are TGTGCCAGCAACCTTAGCGGGGGGGCCGGGGAGACCCAGTACTTC.

The gene calls are TRBV30 and TRBJ2-7; 15 bases are a match to TRBD2. With 5 bases clipped from V and 4 bases from J, the junction kept 9 bases outside the gene matches. The CDR3 consists of 16 residues. Germline CDR1 is GTSNPN and CDR2 is SVGIG (reference sequence). The DNA of the CDR3 is TGTGCCTGGGGAATCGGGACTAGCGGGAGGAGGTACGAGCAGTACTTC. Residues: CAWGIGTSGRRYEQYF.

The genes are TRBV28 and TRBJ1-5, with 7 bases aligning to TRBD1. V dropped 5 bases and J dropped 12; count of bases not matched to a gene: 13. The CDR3 loop spans 14 amino acids. Germline V gene sequence: CDR1 MDHEN, CDR2 SYDVKM. CDR3 protein: CASSPGTAKSDQHF. The CDR3 nucleotides read TGTGCCAGCAGTCCCGGGACAGCAAAAAGCGACCAGCATTTT.

The rearrangement uses TRBV5-4 and TRBJ2-1, with 8 positions matching TRBD1. The CDR3 loop spans 15 amino acids. Germline values: CDR1 SGHNT, CDR2 YYREEE (reference sequence). Germline trimming cut 3 bases from V and 4 bases from J; bases unmatched to any gene: 6. This CDR3 reads CASSSGQAIYNEQFF. As DNA, the CDR3 is TGTGCCAGCAGCTCGGGACAGGCTATTTACAATGAGCAGTTCTTC.

There are many counts of this clone. The chain recombines TRBV4-3 with TRBJ2-1; possibly TRBD2 for D (7 bases). Trimming pared 1 base from V and 7 bases from J, leaving 14 bases between. CDR1 is LGHNA, CDR2 YSLEER, per germline. The CDR3 consists of 15 residues. This CDR3 reads CASSQAWGGTNEQFF. CDR3 nucleotide sequence: TGCGCCAGCAGCCAAGCTTGGGGGGGCACGAATGAGCAGTTCTTC.

This chain uses TRBV5-4 with TRBJ2-1; TRBD2 might be the D (6 bases). V was trimmed by 3 bases and J by 3 bases, leaving 19 bases between them. The CDR3 has 17 residues. Germline V gene sequence: CDR1 SGHNT, CDR2 YYREEE (reference sequence). The CDR3 region has the DNA TGTGCCAGCAGCTCGGGAGAGGGGTCCGCCCTCTACAATGAGCAGTTCTTC. This sequence encodes CASSSGEGSALYNEQFF. The entire variable domain, with the rest obtained from reference TRBV5-4 and TRBJ2-1, is as follows: ETGVTQSPTHLIKTRGQQVTLRCSSQSGHNTVSWYQQALGQGPQFIFQYYREEENGRGNFPPRFSGLQFPNYSSELNVNALELDDSALYLCASSSGEGSALYNEQFFGPGTRLTVL.

The chain has TRBV19 and TRBJ2-1; 7 bases are shared with TRBD1. The CDR3 is 14 amino acids. With V trimmed by 11 bases and J by 5 bases, 12 bases remained unmatched. Germline assignment: CDR1 LNHDA and CDR2 SQIVND (reference sequence). The CDR3 nucleotides read TGTGCCGGCCTACATCGGGGACAGCACAATGAGCAGTTCTTC. It codes for CAGLHRGQHNEQFF.

The chain joins TRBV7-9 to TRBJ1-2; no definite D call. CDR1 is SEHNR, CDR2 FQNEAQ, per germline (reference sequence). Trimming stripped 10 bases from V and 3 bases from J, with 9 bases between. CDR3 size: 11 residues. CDR3 sequence reads: CAILGDYGYTF. DNA for the CDR3: TGTGCCATCCTAGGCGACTATGGCTACACCTTC.

This clone was counted a few times. V and J are TRBV7-2 and TRBJ2-1, with TRBD1 matching over 8 bases. The ends lost 5 bases at V and 9 bases at J; junction bases unmatched: 9. CDR1 and CDR2 (germline): SGHTA, FQGNSA. The CDR3 runs to 14 residues. The CDR3 nucleotides read TGTGCCAGCAGCACGCCGGACAGGGTTGTTGAGCAGTTCTTC. Translation gives CASSTPDRVVEQFF. Supplemented by reference TRBV7-2 and TRBJ2-1, the full variable domain reads GAGVSQSPSNKVTEKGKDVELRCDPISGHTALYWYRQSLGQGLEFLIYFQGNSAPDKSGLPSDRFSAERTGGSVSTLTIQRTQQEDSAVYLCASSTPDRVVEQFFGPGTRLTVL.

DNA for the CDR3: TGTGCCAGCAGCTATAGACAGAACCAAGAGACCCAGTACTTC. Protein: CASSYRQNQETQYF. The chain employs TRBV7-9 and TRBJ2-5, with D maybe TRBD1 (5 bases). CDR3 length equals 14 residues. V lost 4 bases and J 0 bases, leaving 9 bases between the germline ends. Germline V gene lookup returns CDR1 SEHNR and CDR2 FQNEAQ (reference sequence).

This chain links TRBV13 with TRBJ2-4; 8 bases align to TRBD2. CDR3 length: 15 amino acids. The germline V gene encodes CDR1 PRHDT and CDR2 FYEKMQ (reference sequence). V lost 4 bases and J lost 6; bases outside the gene matches: 8. The CDR3 DNA sequence: TGTGCCAGCAGCTCAACTAGCGGAAGGGGAAACATTCAGTACTTC. Protein: CASSSTSGRGNIQYF.

The chain couples TRBV11-2 to TRBJ2-3; no clear D gene. The CDR3 length is 17 residues. V was pared by 4 bases and J by 6 bases, with 23 bases between. CDR1 is SGHAT and CDR2 is FQNNGV in the germline V gene. CDR3 amino acids: CASSSVTDSFGVDTQYF. The CDR3 nucleotides are TGTGCCAGCAGCTCAGTCACTGACTCCTTCGGAGTTGATACGCAGTATTTT.

The V and J genes are TRBV6-5 and TRBJ1-4; D ambiguous. From germline, CDR1 is MNHEY and CDR2 SVGAGI. Trimming took 6 bases from V and 4 from J, leaving 15 bases between them. CDR3 size: 15 residues. The CDR3 nucleotides are TGTGCCAGCAGCTCGGTCGGAGCGGGTAATGAAAAACTGTTTTTT. Protein: CASSSVGAGNEKLFF.

In its sample, this clone was seen once. The chain employs TRBV27 and TRBJ2-7, with 7 bases lining up with TRBD1. Germline loops: CDR1 MNHEY, CDR2 SMNVEV (reference sequence). This CDR3 comprises 15 residues. Trimming cost V 5 bases and J 0 bases; bases outside gene matches: 7. CDR3 sequence reads: CASSGRDSLSYEQYF. In DNA, the CDR3 is TGTGCCAGCAGTGGAAGGGACAGCCTCTCCTACGAGCAGTACTTC.

This clone was recorded once. The chain recombines TRBV18 with TRBJ2-1; the D gene is possibly TRBD2 (6 bases). The CDR3 spans 14 residues. Per the germline V gene, CDR1 is KGHSH and CDR2 is LQKENI. V lost 3 bases, J lost 8 bases, and 14 bases lay in between. Written as DNA, the CDR3 is TGTGCCAGCTCACCGAGGAGCGGGTTGGATGAGCAGTTCTTC. It yields the protein CASSPRSGLDEQFF.

The genes are TRBV12-5 and TRBJ2-1; 7 bases line up with TRBD2. Germline CDR1 LGHNT, CDR2 FRNRAP. V lost 4 bases to trimming and J lost 6 bases; unmatched junction nucleotides: 12. The CDR3 totals 16 residues. In nucleotides, the CDR3 is TGTGCTAGTGGTTCCGGGGGAGCGGGGCACACCAATGAGCAGTTCTTC. It specifies CASGSGGAGHTNEQFF. The whole variable domain, filled in from reference TRBV12-5 and TRBJ2-1, reads DARVTQTPRHKVTEMGQEVTMRCQPILGHNTVFWYRQTMMQGLELLAYFRNRAPLDDSGMPKDRFSAEMPDATLATLKIQPSEPRDSAVYFCASGSGGAGHTNEQFFGPGTRLTVL.

V usage is TRBV5-6 and J usage is TRBJ2-7; 12 nucleotides agree with TRBD1. Germline V CDR1 and CDR2: SGHDT, YYEEEE. V was clipped by 4 bases and J by 4 bases; unmatched bases: 9. The CDR3 runs to 16 residues. The CDR3 loop is CASSTPGTGGRYEQYF. The CDR3 bases are TGTGCCAGCAGCACCCCCGGGACAGGGGGCAGGTACGAGCAGTACTTC.

The V gene is TRBV20-1, the J gene TRBJ2-3; D not certain. This CDR3 region has 11 residues. Trimming pared 5 bases from V and 6 bases from J, leaving 9 bases between. Looked up from germline, CDR1 is DFQATT and CDR2 is SNEGSKA (reference sequence). The CDR3 region is CSAPRSDTQYF. DNA of the CDR3: TGCAGTGCTCCCCGGTCGGATACGCAGTATTTT.

The J gene is TRBJ2-1, the V gene TRBV19; 8 bases are a match to TRBD2. V gave up 6 bases and J gave up 0 bases; unmatched junction bases: 7. Germline V gives CDR1 LNHDA, CDR2 SQIVND (reference sequence). The CDR3 is made up of 16 amino acids. CDR3 in DNA: TGTGCCAGTAGGCTAGCGGGTCCGAGCTCCTACAATGAGCAGTTCTTC. Translation gives CASRLAGPSSYNEQFF.

The genes are TRBV18 and TRBJ2-1; perhaps TRBD2 as D (7 bases). This CDR3 contains 17 residues. From germline, CDR1 is KGHSH and CDR2 LQKENI. V lost 3 bases, J lost 2 bases, and 17 bases lay in between. The CDR3 DNA sequence: TGTGCCAGCTCACCCCGGGGGGCGGGGGAGACCTACAATGAGCAGTTCTTC. Amino acid sequence: CASSPRGAGETYNEQFF.

The chain carries TRBV28 and TRBJ1-5; 7 bases fit TRBD1. The CDR3 is made up of 14 amino acids. The junction had 6 bases not matched to a gene; V was cut back by 6 bases and J by 4 bases. Germline loops: CDR1 MDHEN, CDR2 SYDVKM. The CDR3: CASSPGGGNQPQHF. CDR3 bases: TGTGCCAGCAGCCCAGGGGGAGGTAATCAGCCCCAGCATTTT.

V usage is TRBV7-9 and J usage is TRBJ2-2; perhaps TRBD2 as D (7 bases). This CDR3 spans 13 amino acids. V was trimmed by 7 bases and J by 7 bases, leaving 13 bases between them. CDR1 SEHNR and CDR2 FQNEAQ come from the germline V gene (reference sequence). CDR3 region: CASNAGAIGELFF. The CDR3 DNA reads TGTGCCAGCAACGCGGGGGCTATCGGGGAGCTGTTTTTT. The entire variable domain, with the rest obtained from reference TRBV7-9 and TRBJ2-2, is as follows: DTGVSQNPRHKITKRGQNVTFRCDPISEHNRLYWYRQTLGQGPEFLTYFQNEAQLEKSRLLSDRFSAERPKGSFSTLEIQRTEQGDSAMYLCASNAGAIGELFFGEGSRLTVL.

The chain combines TRBV11-1 with TRBJ1-1; possibly TRBD1 for D (6 bases). The CDR3 is made up of 13 amino acids. Trimming took off 5 bases at V and 4 bases at J, with 11 bases between the two ends. Germline V gene sequence: CDR1 SGHAT, CDR2 FQDESV (reference sequence). The CDR3 region has the DNA TGTGCCAGCAGCATACAGGGTGGCACTGAAGCTTTCTTT. It codes for CASSIQGGTEAFF.

This clone was counted at least ten times. The rearrangement joins TRBV28 to TRBJ2-2; TRBD1 aligns across 9 bases. Trimming removed 4 bases from V and 6 bases from J; junction bases left unmatched: 6. The V gene's germline CDR1 is MDHEN and CDR2 SYDVKM. The CDR3 has 15 amino acids. The CDR3 region has the DNA TGTGCCAGCAGTTATACAGGGGGCGCGGCCGGGGAGCTGTTTTTT. It codes for CASSYTGGAAGELFF.

A few counts support this clone. The chain joins TRBV5-1 to TRBJ2-1; 10 nucleotides agree with TRBD2. Per the germline V gene, CDR1 is SGHRS and CDR2 is YFSETQ. J gave up 7 bases and V 1 base, and 5 bases lay outside the gene matches. This CDR3 is built from 15 residues. CDR3 residues: CASSLSLAGPNEQFF. As DNA, the CDR3 is TGCGCCAGCAGCTTGTCACTAGCGGGGCCGAATGAGCAGTTCTTC.

The chain couples TRBV7-3 to TRBJ2-7; a weak D match, TRBD1 (7 bases). CDR3 length: 15 amino acids. V lost 8 bases, J lost 3 bases, and 20 bases lay in between. The V gene's germline CDR1 is SGHTA and CDR2 FQGTGA. The CDR3 reads CASAPGGRGLYEQYF. CDR3 nucleotides: TGTGCCAGCGCCCCAGGGGGTCGGGGGCTCTACGAGCAGTACTTC. The entire variable domain, with the rest obtained from reference TRBV7-3 and TRBJ2-7, is as follows: GAGVSQTPSNKVTEKGKYVELRCDPISGHTALYWYRQSLGQGPEFLIYFQGTGAADDSGLPNDRFFAVRPEGSVSTLKIQRTERGDSAVYLCASAPGGRGLYEQYFGPGTRLTVT.